The clone carrying this T cell receptor (beta chain) appeared once. Its antigen is not identified. The record originates from a study of cytomegalovirus exposure and HLA in healthy donors. Germline V gene data show CDR1 as SGHDT and CDR2 as YYEEEE. Between the trimmed V and J ends, which lost 6 bases and 6 bases, there was a span of 20 bases. The CDR3 loop spans 15 amino acids. The PCR had 60 Vbeta and 13 Jbeta primers. Only in-frame clones appear in the TCRdb table, and some are missing; sequencing was by immunoSEQ multiplex PCR. Of 150,000 to 200,000 clones listed, about four fifths were seen once; the top ten hold roughly 0.99%. Study-level results: A prior analysis recorded that most TCR beta V segments were productive about 90% or about 30% of the time.

Source material: PBMCs. The V gene is TRBV5-6, the J gene TRBJ2-3; D possibly corresponds to TRBD1 (6 bases). The sequence was collected from a woman aged 40 to 49 in good health and CMV-seronegative. The CDR3, as DNA: TGTGCCAGCACCCCAATGGGGGCAATGGGGGATACGCAGTATTTT. Amino acid sequence: CASTPMGAMGDTQYF. Variable domain in full (rest from reference TRBV5-6 and TRBJ2-3): DAGVTQSPTHLIKTRGQQVTLRCSPKSGHDTVSWYQQALGQGPQFIFQYYEEEERQRGNFPDRFSGHQFPNYSSELNVNALLLGDSALYLCASTPMGAMGDTQYFGPGTRLTVL.